This TCR beta chain was recovered during a study of cytomegalovirus exposure and HLA in healthy donors. The PCR employed 60 Vbeta primers together with 13 Jbeta primers. The data were produced by immunoSEQ multiplex PCR, yet TCRdb's version contains in-frame clones alone and is incomplete. Its table lists tens of thousands of clones. Germline V CDR1 and CDR2: SGHNT, YENEEA. The CDR3 has 17 amino acids. V lost 8 bases to trimming and J lost 0 bases; unmatched junction nucleotides: 9. Specimen: PBMCs. The chain joins TRBV11-3 to TRBJ2-7, with 14 positions matching TRBD2. The clonotype originates from a woman aged 55-75 years in good health and CMV-seronegative. The CDR3 reads CASGRSGTSGSSYEQYF. The CDR3 nucleotides are TGTGCCAGCGGACGATCGGGGACTAGCGGGAGCTCCTACGAGCAGTACTTC.